Each of the 21 T cell receptor beta chains below was sequenced from the same sample in a study of cytomegalovirus exposure and HLA in healthy donors. The PCR used 60 Vbeta and 13 Jbeta primers. Here immunoSEQ multiplex PCR was the method, and the copy in TCRdb shows in-frame clones only, minus some. The sample yields about 94,000 clones, over 65% seen once. The sample consisted of PBMCs. Receptors originate from a human donor in good health.

V gene TRBV7-3 combines with J gene TRBJ2-5; 11 bases agree with TRBD2. The J call may be faulty, since TRBJ2-7 better matches the DNA end. The CDR3 has 15 residues. Germline CDR1 is SGHTA and CDR2 is FQGTGA. The CDR3 spells CASSVAGGPSYEQYF. The CDR3, as DNA: TGTGCCAGCAGCGTAGCGGGAGGGCCATCTTACGAGCAGTACTTC.

This clone was observed a single time. The rearrangement joins TRBV6-1 to TRBJ1-3; D gene uncertain. Germline CDR1 and CDR2: MNHNS and SASEGT. V was pared by 6 bases and J by 1 base, with 10 bases between. The CDR3 consists of 14 residues. CDR3 sequence (DNA): TGTGCCAGCAGCCCGCTAAGTTCTGGAAACACCATATATTTT. Protein: CASSPLSSGNTIYF.

This sequence joins TRBV19 and TRBJ2-6; tentatively, D is TRBD1 (5 bases). The length of the CDR3 is 14 residues. V lost 10 bases to trimming and J lost 2 bases, with 12 bases between them. Germline V gives CDR1 LNHDA, CDR2 SQIVND (reference sequence). The CDR3 sequence is CATLTGTGANVLTF. The DNA of the CDR3 is TGTGCCACTTTAACAGGCACTGGGGCCAACGTCCTGACTTTC. Full variable domain (remainder filled in from reference TRBV19 and TRBJ2-6): DGGITQSPKYLFRKEGQNVTLSCEQNLNHDAMYWYRQDPGQGLRLIYYSQIVNDFQKGDIAEGYSVSREKKESFPLTVTSAQKNPTAFYLCATLTGTGANVLTFGAGSRLTVL.

The chain combines TRBV30 with TRBJ1-2; the match to TRBD1 covers 7 bases. The V gene end was trimmed by 2 bases and the J gene end by 4 bases; junction bases not matched to a gene: 10. From germline, CDR1 is GTSNPN and CDR2 SVGIG (reference sequence). This CDR3 has 15 amino acids. CDR3 in amino acids: CAWSPLDRMVYGYTF. The CDR3 nucleotides read TGTGCCTGGAGTCCCCTGGACAGGATGGTCTATGGCTACACCTTC.

The chain recombines TRBV7-2 with TRBJ1-1, with a weak D call TRBD1 (6 bases). Germline V gene data show CDR1 as SGHTA and CDR2 as FQGNSA. Trimming shortened V by 5 bases and J by 4 bases, and 14 bases separated the two germline ends. This CDR3 spans 14 amino acids. The CDR3 sequence: CASSETGYGTEAFF. DNA for the CDR3: TGTGCCAGCAGCGAGACAGGTTACGGCACTGAAGCTTTCTTT. The full variable domain, with the rest looked up from reference TRBV7-2 and TRBJ1-1, is GAGVSQSPSNKVTEKGKDVELRCDPISGHTALYWYRQSLGQGLEFLIYFQGNSAPDKSGLPSDRFSAERTGGSVSTLTIQRTQQEDSAVYLCASSETGYGTEAFFGQGTRLTVV.

This clone was detected once. Other DNA sequences in the same sample also yield this CDR3. The J gene is TRBJ2-7, the V gene TRBV18; D not certain. Trimming left V 3 bases short and J 7 bases short, with 10 bases between. Looked up from germline, CDR1 is KGHSH and CDR2 is LQKENI. The CDR3 extends over 12 amino acids. The chain's CDR3 is CASSPSSQEQYF. DNA of the CDR3: TGTGCCAGCTCACCCTCATCTCAGGAGCAGTACTTC. The whole variable domain, remainder taken from reference TRBV18 and TRBJ2-7, is NAGVMQNPRHLVRRRGQEARLRCSPMKGHSHVYWYRQLPEEGLKFMVYLQKENIIDESGMPKERFSAEFPKEGPSILRIQQVVRGDSAAYFCASSPSSQEQYFGPGTRLTVT.

The chain carries TRBV7-2 and TRBJ2-3; 9 positions match TRBD2. Germline values: CDR1 SGHTA, CDR2 FQGNSA. The CDR3 length is 16 residues. V lost 5 bases, J lost 2 bases, and 8 bases stayed unmatched. CDR3 protein: CASSAPGLASTDTQYF. The CDR3 coding sequence is TGTGCCAGCAGCGCGCCGGGACTAGCTTCCACAGATACGCAGTATTTT.

The chain joins TRBV13 to TRBJ2-2, with 14 positions matching TRBD2. This CDR3 contains 17 residues. Germline CDR1 and CDR2: PRHDT and FYEKMQ (reference sequence). V was pared by 3 bases and J by 5 bases, with 5 bases of the junction left unmatched. The DNA for the CDR3 is TGTGCCAGCAGCTTCGAGGGACTAGCGGGAGAGACCGGGGAGCTGTTTTTT. It is translated as CASSFEGLAGETGELFF.

This chain connects TRBV2 to TRBJ1-2, with D possibly being TRBD1 (6 bases). CDR1 and CDR2 (germline): SNHLY, FYNNEI. This CDR3 is built from 17 residues. Trimming took off 3 bases at V and 3 bases at J, with 20 bases between the two ends. Here the CDR3 reads CASSEGTFIGSDYGYTF. The CDR3 DNA reads TGTGCCAGCAGTGAGGGGACATTTATTGGTAGCGACTATGGCTACACCTTC.

This clone showed up many times. The CDR3 here is CASSTAQGNTEAFF. The CDR3 region has the DNA TGTGCCAGCTCTACCGCACAGGGGAACACTGAAGCTTTCTTT. This chain links TRBV6-5 with TRBJ1-1; tentatively, D is TRBD1 (6 bases). V gave up 8 bases and J gave up 1 base, with 14 bases separating them. From germline, CDR1 is MNHEY and CDR2 SVGAGI. The CDR3 has 14 amino acids.

This rearrangement joins TRBV5-1 to TRBJ2-3, with a weak D call TRBD2 (6 bases). V dropped 1 base and J dropped 3 bases, with 12 bases sitting between them. The CDR3 contains 15 residues. From germline, CDR1 is SGHRS and CDR2 YFSETQ. CDR3 loop: CASSLLAASTDTQYF. Here the CDR3 DNA reads TGCGCCAGCAGCTTGTTAGCGGCCTCTACAGATACGCAGTATTTT.

J is TRBJ1-2 and V is TRBV7-9; TRBD1 aligns across 7 bases. V shed 1 base, J shed 0 bases, and the junction held 2 bases outside the gene matches. CDR1 and CDR2 (germline): SEHNR, FQNEAQ (reference sequence). The CDR3 spans 15 residues. The chain's CDR3 is CASSLVGGANYGYTF. The CDR3, as DNA: TGTGCCAGCAGCTTAGTAGGGGGCGCTAACTATGGCTACACCTTC.

This clone was picked up a small number of times. The V and J genes are TRBV1 and TRBJ2-7; the tabulated D call, TRBD2, remains unverified against the DNA. TRBV1 is a recognized pseudogene. The CDR3 consists of 20 residues. Here the CDR3 reads CTSSQCPAGGGHFPGYEQYF. In DNA form, the CDR3 reads TGCACCAGCAGCCAATGCCCGGCGGGCGGGGGCCATTTCCCCGGCTACGAGCAGTACTTC.

The chain is built from TRBV7-2 and TRBJ2-3; D may be TRBD1 (5 bases). V was cut by 0 bases and J by 5 bases, with 6 bases left in between. CDR1 and CDR2 from the germline V gene are SGHTA and FQGNSA. This CDR3 region has 13 residues. The CDR3 region has the DNA TGTGCCAGCAGCTTAGCGGGGCGAGATACGCAGTATTTT. Amino acid sequence: CASSLAGRDTQYF.

The chain joins TRBV7-9 to TRBJ1-2; D is perhaps TRBD1 (5 bases). V lost 4 bases and J 6 bases, leaving 21 bases between the germline ends. CDR3 size: 16 residues. Germline V gene sequence: CDR1 SEHNR, CDR2 FQNEAQ (reference sequence). In DNA form, the CDR3 reads TGTGCCAGCAGCTCCTCGGTTTCGGGGGGAATAGATGGCTACACCTTC. Translating gives CASSSSVSGGIDGYTF.

This clone was counted between two and nine times. The chain combines TRBV4-3 with TRBJ1-4; unclear D gene. Germline loops: CDR1 LGHNA, CDR2 YSLEER. The CDR3 sequence is 15 residues long. V lost 0 bases and J lost 10, with 15 bases in between. CDR3 nucleotide sequence: TGCGCCAGCAGCCAAGATAGAGGAGGCTTGGGAAAACTGTTTTTT. As protein: CASSQDRGGLGKLFF.

This clone was counted once. The chain uses TRBV18 and TRBJ2-5; TRBD2 matches 7 bases. CDR1 KGHSH and CDR2 LQKENI come from the germline V gene. J lost 2 bases, V lost 5 bases, and 2 bases had no gene match. This CDR3 has 13 amino acids. The CDR3 loop is CASSAGLQETQYF. CDR3 nucleotides: TGTGCCAGCTCAGCGGGACTACAAGAGACCCAGTACTTC.

The V call is TRBV6-5, the J call TRBJ2-7; perhaps TRBD2 as D (5 bases). V was trimmed by 4 bases and J by 3 bases, leaving 10 bases between them. Germline CDR1 reads MNHEY; CDR2 reads SVGAGI. CDR3 length: 13 residues. The CDR3 here is CASSSHSGYEQYF. CDR3 DNA: TGTGCCAGCAGTTCACACAGCGGCTACGAGCAGTACTTC.

This chain uses TRBV15 with TRBJ1-2, with D tentatively TRBD1 (5 bases). CDR1 LNHNV and CDR2 YYDKDF come from the germline V gene (reference sequence). CDR3 size: 14 residues. V dropped 0 bases and J dropped 9 bases, with 14 bases sitting between them. DNA for the CDR3: TGTGCCACCAGCAGAGAGGCCTTGGGGGGGAGCTACACCTTC. Translated: CATSREALGGSYTF.

This rearrangement joins TRBV29-1 to TRBJ2-7; 7 nucleotides match TRBD2. The CDR3 loop spans 15 amino acids. CDR1 SQVTM and CDR2 ANQGSEA come from the germline V gene. J was trimmed by 0 bases and V by 6 bases; bases with no gene match: 11. Here the CDR3 reads CSVRFGRRSSYEQYF. In nucleotides, the CDR3 is TGCAGCGTGAGATTCGGGAGGCGGAGCTCCTACGAGCAGTACTTC.

This chain joins TRBV7-2 and TRBJ2-5, with 8 nucleotides matching TRBD1. Trimming cost V 5 bases and J 4 bases; bases outside gene matches: 12. CDR1 and CDR2 (germline): SGHTA, FQGNSA. The CDR3 spans 16 residues. The chain's CDR3 is CASSPRGTGRGETQYF. The CDR3 bases are TGTGCCAGCAGCCCTAGGGGGACAGGCCGGGGAGAGACCCAGTACTTC.